The 13 T cell receptor beta chains reported below all come from one sample, sequenced in a study of T cell changes during pregnancy in multiple sclerosis. Produced via immunoSEQ multiplex PCR; TCRdb's table is partial and in-frame only. The sample lists tens of thousands of clones, 88% occurring once. The sample in question was peripheral blood, obtained in the first trimester of pregnancy. Receptors were obtained from a female donor with multiple sclerosis, enrolled in a pregnancy study.

This clone was picked up one time. The chain joins TRBV6-5 to TRBJ2-5; D is undetermined. Per the germline V gene, CDR1 is MNHEY and CDR2 is SVGAGI. V was shortened by 6 bases and J by 5 bases, with 7 bases between the two germline ends. The CDR3 is 11 residues long. DNA of the CDR3: TGTGCCAGCAGCCACTGGGAGACCCAGTACTTC. Protein sequence: CASSHWETQYF.

The chain carries TRBV5-4 and TRBJ2-2, with 8 bases aligning to TRBD1. The germline V gene has CDR1 SGHNT and CDR2 YYREEE (reference sequence). The CDR3 sequence is 14 residues long. The J segment lost 4 bases and the V segment lost 4 bases, leaving 3 bases of the junction unmatched. For the CDR3, the DNA is TGTGCCAGCAGCCAGGGGGCTGGCACCGGGGAGCTGTTTTTT. It specifies CASSQGAGTGELFF. Full variable domain (rest looked up from reference TRBV5-4 and TRBJ2-2): ETGVTQSPTHLIKTRGQQVTLRCSSQSGHNTVSWYQQALGQGPQFIFQYYREEENGRGNFPPRFSGLQFPNYSSELNVNALELDDSALYLCASSQGAGTGELFFGEGSRLTVL.

Only a few counts were recorded for this clone. This rearrangement joins TRBV2 to TRBJ1-2; D gene ambiguous. V was clipped by 2 bases and J by 4 bases, with 8 bases between them. Germline CDR1 reads SNHLY; CDR2 reads FYNNEI. The CDR3 runs 13 residues. CDR3 DNA: TGTGCCAGCAGTGAAATGCGTGTCTATGGCTACACCTTC. Protein: CASSEMRVYGYTF.

V is TRBV9 and J is TRBJ1-1; TRBD1 matches 9 bases. The CDR3 contains 16 residues. In germline, CDR1 is SGDLS, CDR2 YYNGEE. The V gene end was trimmed by 0 bases and the J gene end by 4 bases; junction bases not matched to a gene: 7. CDR3 in amino acids: CASSVGGTGWITEAFF. Written as DNA, the CDR3 is TGTGCCAGCAGCGTAGGAGGGACAGGGTGGATCACTGAAGCTTTCTTT. Drawing the rest from reference TRBV9 and TRBJ1-1, the complete variable domain is DSGVTQTPKHLITATGQRVTLRCSPRSGDLSVYWYQQSLDQGLQFLIQYYNGEERAKGNILERFSAQQFPDLHSELNLSSLELGDSALYFCASSVGGTGWITEAFFGQGTRLTVV.

The V and J genes are TRBV28 and TRBJ1-5, with 9 bases that match TRBD1. CDR3 size: 14 residues. From germline, CDR1 is MDHEN and CDR2 SYDVKM. V gave up 5 bases and J gave up 7 bases; unmatched junction bases: 6. The CDR3: CASSLQGAFQPQHF. The CDR3 region has the DNA TGTGCCAGCAGTCTACAGGGGGCCTTCCAGCCCCAGCATTTT. The full variable domain, its missing parts supplied by reference TRBV28 and TRBJ1-5, is DVKVTQSSRYLVKRTGEKVFLECVQDMDHENMFWYRQDPGLGLRLIYFSYDVKMKEKGDIPEGYSVSREKKERFSLILESASTNQTSMYLCASSLQGAFQPQHFGDGTRLSIL.

This chain connects TRBV9 to TRBJ2-7, with TRBD2 matching 13 bases. This CDR3 spans 15 amino acids. V dropped 0 bases and J dropped 5; count of bases not matched to a gene: 2. The germline gives CDR1 SGDLS, CDR2 YYNGEE. DNA of the CDR3: TGTGCCAGCAGCGTAGGGACTAGCGGGAGTGACGAGCAGTACTTC. Its translation: CASSVGTSGSDEQYF.

The CDR3, as DNA: TGTGCCAGCAGCTTGCTAGCCGGGACTAGCGGGTCCACAGATACGCAGTATTTT. Translated: CASSLLAGTSGSTDTQYF. V and J are TRBV5-6 and TRBJ2-3, with TRBD2 identical over 12 bases. With 1 base clipped from V and 2 bases from J, the junction kept 8 bases outside the gene matches. There are 18 residues in the CDR3. Germline V CDR1 and CDR2: SGHDT, YYEEEE.

This chain joins TRBV4-1 and TRBJ2-2, with D tentatively TRBD2 (5 bases). V gave up 0 bases and J gave up 5 bases, with 7 bases separating them. The CDR3 consists of 14 residues. Germline CDR1 reads MGHRA; CDR2 reads YSYEKL. CDR3 loop: CASSQESGTGELFF. In DNA form, the CDR3 reads TGCGCCAGCAGCCAAGAATCGGGGACCGGGGAGCTGTTTTTT.

This clone was detected only a few times. This chain uses TRBV27 with TRBJ1-1; TRBD1 aligns across 7 bases. The CDR3 extends over 14 amino acids. V lost 5 bases and J lost 12; bases outside the gene matches: 15. Germline values: CDR1 MNHEY, CDR2 SMNVEV (reference sequence). The CDR3 spells CASSLLGGQRTTFF. The CDR3 nucleotides read TGTGCCAGCAGTCTCCTCGGGGGACAGAGGACGACTTTCTTT.

V gene TRBV9 combines with J gene TRBJ2-7, with 7 nucleotides matching TRBD1. CDR3 length: 13 residues. Germline V CDR1 and CDR2: SGDLS, YYNGEE. J was trimmed by 6 bases and V by 2 bases; bases with no gene match: 5. The CDR3 nucleotides read TGTGCCAGCAGCGTCACAGGGGATGGCGAGCAGTACTTC. Protein sequence: CASSVTGDGEQYF.

The chain recombines TRBV5-1 with TRBJ2-1; no clear D. This CDR3 region has 15 residues. Germline assignment: CDR1 SGHRS and CDR2 YFSETQ. V was pared by 4 bases and J by 3 bases, with 14 bases between. CDR3 amino acids: CASSPDSESYNEQFF. CDR3 DNA: TGCGCCAGCAGCCCAGACTCGGAAAGCTACAATGAGCAGTTCTTC.

The V call is TRBV15, the J call TRBJ1-3; 9 nucleotides align to TRBD1. This CDR3 region has 15 residues. Germline V gene lookup returns CDR1 LNHNV and CDR2 YYDKDF (reference sequence). J gave up 4 bases and V 1 base, and 2 bases lay outside the gene matches. The CDR3 protein is CATSRGTGAGNTIYF. Written as DNA, the CDR3 is TGTGCCACCAGCAGAGGGACAGGGGCCGGAAACACCATATATTTT.

The V gene is TRBV6-6, the J gene TRBJ1-2, with D perhaps TRBD1 (6 bases). CDR1 is MNHNY and CDR2 is SVGAGI in the germline V gene (reference sequence). V shed 2 bases and J shed 1 base, with 8 bases lying between them. This CDR3 spans 14 amino acids. CDR3 sequence reads: CASSYGTNNYGYTF. The CDR3 DNA sequence: TGTGCCAGCAGTTACGGGACAAATAACTATGGCTACACCTTC.